This TCR beta chain was retrieved from a study of breast tumors, draining lymph nodes, adjacent tissues. General observations from the study: Tumor T cell lymph node origin was a supported hypothesis, not proven.

TCRdb itself ran the multiplex PCR reads through MiXCR, one entry per CDR3 protein. The sample lists around 300,000 distinct CDR3 sequences; over 25% were seen once. The lymph nodes were axillary draining lymph nodes from breast cancer patients. This clonotype has a count of ten or more. Its antigen is still unknown. Germline V gene lookup returns CDR1 SGHVS and CDR2 FQNEAQ. The CDR3 has 14 amino acids. With 5 bases removed from V and 3 bases from J, the gap between germline ends came to 11 bases. The sequencing input was axillary lymph node tissue. The rearrangement joins TRBV7-8 to TRBJ2-1; D remains ambiguous. The clonotype was recovered from a female donor with breast cancer. Some clones in this sample may be carry-over from other donors' samples. CDR3 nucleotide sequence: TGTGCCAGCAGCCCCCGGACGGACTACAATGAGCAGTTCTTC. It specifies CASSPRTDYNEQFF.